A single sample gave rise to the 11 T cell receptor beta chains below, sequenced in a study of T cell repertoires in cytomegalovirus infection. TCRdb re-analysed the reads in MiXCR, keeping a single row per CDR3 protein. Of roughly 170,000 distinct CDR3 sequences listed, about a fifth are singletons. Which antigens these TCRs recognize remains unknown. This material consisted of CD8+ T cells from cultured PBMCs, taken from culture after CMV antigen stimulation. The receptors here all came from a human donor in good health (CMV status not recorded). Some clones in this sample may be carry-over from other donors' samples.

This rearrangement joins TRBV6-5 to TRBJ1-2; weak D call: TRBD1 (5 bases). Germline-derived CDR1 and CDR2 are MNHEY and SVGAGI. There are 18 residues in the CDR3. V lost 0 bases and J lost 4, with 21 bases in between. The CDR3 DNA follows: TGTGCCAGCAGTTACTCGATACCACGACCGGGGCTGGTCTATGGCTACACCTTC. It encodes CASSYSIPRPGLVYGYTF.

This clonotype has only a few counts. This chain joins TRBV25-1 and TRBJ1-5, with 10 positions matching TRBD1. Germline values: CDR1 MGHDK, CDR2 SYGVNS. The length of the CDR3 is 18 residues. The V and J ends lost 5 bases and 0 bases, in that order; junction bases with no gene match: 10. The CDR3, as DNA: TGTGCCAGCAGTTACGTCCGGGACAGGGGATATAGCAATCAGCCCCAGCATTTT. Amino acid sequence: CASSYVRDRGYSNQPQHF.

This clonotype has only a few counts. The gene calls are TRBV4-3 and TRBJ1-1; the D gene is possibly TRBD1 (5 bases). The CDR3 spans 15 residues. Germline values: CDR1 LGHNA, CDR2 YSLEER. V was pared by 0 bases and J by 0 bases, with 8 bases between. CDR3 nucleotide sequence: TGCGCCAGCAGCCAAGAAGGGGCGGTGAACACTGAAGCTTTCTTT. It yields the protein CASSQEGAVNTEAFF.

This clonotype was seen at least ten times. The gene calls are TRBV7-8 and TRBJ2-1; no definite D call. Germline CDR1 reads SGHVS; CDR2 reads FQNEAQ. The CDR3 has 13 amino acids. The V and J ends lost 1 base and 4 bases respectively, with 5 bases between them. The CDR3: CASSLEQYNEQFF. The CDR3 DNA sequence: TGTGCCAGCAGCTTAGAACAGTACAATGAGCAGTTCTTC.

The chain links TRBV7-8 to TRBJ1-5, with 7 bases matching TRBD1. Trimming took 6 bases from V and 3 from J; bases not matched to a gene: 11. Looked up from germline, CDR1 is SGHVS and CDR2 is FQNEAQ. The CDR3 length is 16 residues. The chain's CDR3 is CASSTEGAGNNQPQHF. In nucleotides, the CDR3 is TGTGCCAGCAGTACGGAGGGGGCAGGGAACAATCAGCCCCAGCATTTT.

This clonotype was detected only a few times. The rearrangement joins TRBV6-6 to TRBJ1-6; a weak D match, TRBD1 (5 bases). CDR3 size: 14 residues. V was cut by 4 bases and J by 5 bases, with 9 bases left in between. From germline, CDR1 is MNHNY and CDR2 SVGAGI (reference sequence). The CDR3 region is CASSSTGDNSPLHF. In DNA form, the CDR3 reads TGTGCCAGCAGTTCTACAGGAGATAATTCACCCCTCCACTTT.

This clonotype was recorded a few times. CDR3 DNA sequence: TGTGCCAGCGGAAGGGTCTCCTACGAGCAGTACTTC. Translated: CASGRVSYEQYF. This chain connects TRBV5-8 to TRBJ2-7; D gene uncertain. Per germline, CDR1 SGHTS and CDR2 YDEGEE. The CDR3 sequence is 12 residues long. The V gene lost 7 bases and the J gene lost 0 bases, with 8 bases spanning the gap. The complete variable domain, with remaining parts taken from reference TRBV5-8 and TRBJ2-7, reads EAGVTQSPTHLIKTRGQQATLRCSPISGHTSVYWYQQALGLGLQFLLWYDEGEERNRGNFPPRFSGRQFPNYSSELNVNALELEDSALYLCASGRVSYEQYFGPGTRLTVT.

The sample holds a few counts of this clonotype. The genes are TRBV7-9 and TRBJ2-7, with a possible D match to TRBD1 (5 bases). The ends were cut back, 4 bases at V and 4 bases at J, with 11 bases in the middle. The CDR3 consists of 13 residues. Germline CDR1 and CDR2: SEHNR and FQNEAQ (reference sequence). As DNA, the CDR3 is TGTGCCAGCAGCTCCCCAGGGCGTTACGAGCAGTACTTC. Translating it yields CASSSPGRYEQYF.

This clonotype was counted between two and nine times. The chain uses TRBV7-8 and TRBJ1-3; TRBD1 aligns across 7 bases. The CDR3 sequence is 18 residues long. Germline V gene lookup returns CDR1 SGHVS and CDR2 FQNEAQ. V was clipped by 4 bases and J by 0 bases; unmatched bases: 12. The CDR3 DNA reads TGTGCCAGCAGCTCCCCGGGACAGCCGCTCTTCTCTGGAAACACCATATATTTT. The encoded protein is CASSSPGQPLFSGNTIYF.

The V gene is TRBV6-6, the J gene TRBJ2-7; D is uncertain. From germline, CDR1 is MNHNY and CDR2 SVGAGI (reference sequence). Trimming stripped 1 base from V and 0 bases from J, with 16 bases between. The CDR3 has 17 residues. The CDR3 region is CASSYWMTGTSSYEQYF. CDR3 nucleotide sequence: TGTGCCAGCAGTTACTGGATGACGGGCACGAGCTCCTACGAGCAGTACTTC.

Note on this clonotype: The junction does not match germline at one end; this may be a read error. The genes are TRBV12-3 or TRBV12-4 and TRBJ2-6; 12 nucleotides align to TRBD2. This CDR3 region has 19 residues. Written as DNA, the CDR3 is TGTGCCAGCAGTCTGGGACTAGCGGGTCCTTTCTCTGGGGCCAACGGCCTGACTTTC. This sequence encodes CASSLGLAGPFSGANGLTF.